This TCR beta chain was sequenced in a study of T cells expressing NK-cell markers (dated by TCRdb to 2018 to 2021). Describing the broader study: Seven to nine donors provided sorted CD3+CD56+NKG2C+, CD3+CD56+NKG2C- and CD3+CD56-NKG2C+ T-cell subsets, whose TCR beta-chain repertoires were profiled. Seven of the eight sequenced donors were HCMV-seropositive and one was HCMV-seronegative. The libraries were sequenced on Illumina HiSeq 2000/2500, MiSeq or NextSeq, producing 2 x 150 bp reads. The study sequenced eight donors, all healthy volunteers chosen at random: three men and five women. The study at large found these results: For six donors, the dominant CD3+CD56+NKG2C+ clonotypes were among the top 10 CD8+ clonotypes and accounted for roughly 1.0-7.5% of CD8+ T cells. Those dominant clonotypes were again the most abundant among CD3+CD56-NKG2C+ cells in a handful of donors, at about 28.3-60.1%. Whether the expanded NKG2C-expressing T cell clones were specific for HCMV antigens was left unclear.

A word on this clonotype: Its target antigen remains unknown.

HCMV serostatus was determined by detecting HCMV-specific IgG in serum with a commercial ELISA kit. Peripheral blood mononuclear cells were isolated from blood by Ficoll density gradient centrifugation. For sequencing, an Illumina HiSeq 2000 was employed. TCR beta cDNA libraries were made by 5'RACE template switching that added a universal primer site and unique molecular identifiers. cDNA synthesis was primed from the TCR beta constant segment, followed by two successive PCR amplification steps. Under the source paper's analysis protocol: MIGEC was used to demultiplex reads and group reads by UMI, and MiTCR was used to assemble and quantify clonotypes. To exclude erroneous sequences, any TCR cDNA sequence not supported by at least two reads was discarded. The tcR package was used for downstream repertoire analysis, with clonotypes matched between fractions based on CDR3 nucleotide sequence plus V segment. VDJmatch was used to annotate antigen specificity against VDJdb, with one amino acid substitution in CDR3 allowed. Reprocessed by TCRdb, the reads give a single entry per CDR3 protein sequence, without DNA. TCRdb, rather than the study authors, made the V and J calls. This specimen's table enumerates about 260,000 distinct CDR3 sequences. Together, the top ten hold around 0.42% of the sample.

Reading the germline V gene (reference sequence) gives CDR1 DFQATT and CDR2 SNEGSKA. The CDR3 measures 14 amino acids from cysteine to phenylalanine. DNA is not on record. The V and J segments used are TRBV20-1 and TRBJ1-2; the D call of TRBD1 rests on TCRdb alone, since no DNA is present to check it. The receptor comes from a man aged 18 to 35 in good health. Donor details come from another sample of the same person, matched by shared clones. What was sequenced was blood T cells: a sorted CD56 or NKG2C T cell subset, CD4+ or CD8+ T cells, or bulk PBMC T cells (not recorded which). The CDR3 region has the sequence CSARTGTFPHGYTF.